These 18 T cell receptor beta chains originate from one sample sequenced in a study of T cell changes during pregnancy in multiple sclerosis. Clones were read by immunoSEQ multiplex PCR, and TCRdb kept only the in-frame ones, dropping some. The sample carries about 14,000 clones, almost 90% recorded once. Source: CD8+ T cells from peripheral blood mononuclear cells, taken after pregnancy. The receptors were gathered from a female donor in good health, enrolled as a control in a pregnancy study.

The chain recombines TRBV5-5 with TRBJ2-7; possible D gene TRBD1, 5 bases. This CDR3 region has 13 residues. Germline loops: CDR1 SGHKS, CDR2 YYEKEE (reference sequence). The V and J ends lost 0 bases and 4 bases respectively, with 8 bases between them. The DNA for the CDR3 is TGTGCCAGCAGCTTGGGGACATTTTACGAGCAGTACTTC. Residues: CASSLGTFYEQYF.

As DNA, the CDR3 is TGTGCCAGCAGCTTGGCCGCGGGCTCCCTTAAGAACACCGGGGAGCTGTTTTTT. It encodes CASSLAAGSLKNTGELFF. The rearrangement joins TRBV5-6 to TRBJ2-2; the D gene is possibly TRBD2 (5 bases). The germline gives CDR1 SGHDT, CDR2 YYEEEE. This CDR3 has 18 amino acids. V was clipped by 0 bases and J by 1 base, with 16 bases between them.

V and J are TRBV5-1 and TRBJ1-6; 9 nucleotides align to TRBD1. Per germline, CDR1 SGHRS and CDR2 YFSETQ. This CDR3 region has 16 residues. The J segment lost 9 bases and the V segment lost 4 bases, leaving 11 bases of the junction unmatched. The CDR3 protein is CASSSSGTGRSSPLHF. The CDR3 nucleotides are TGCGCCAGCAGCAGCTCCGGGACAGGGAGAAGTTCACCCCTCCACTTT.

The V call is TRBV4-1, the J call TRBJ1-5; 8 positions match TRBD1. Germline CDR1 is MGHRA and CDR2 is YSYEKL. The trim removed 3 bases at V and 6 bases at J, leaving 7 bases unmatched. The CDR3 length is 15 residues. CDR3 region: CASSHSGQGVQPQHF. The CDR3 nucleotides read TGCGCCAGCAGCCACTCCGGACAGGGAGTTCAGCCCCAGCATTTT.

The chain combines TRBV7-8 with TRBJ2-2; D unclear. The germline V gene encodes CDR1 SGHVS and CDR2 FQNEAQ. V gave up 5 bases and J gave up 1 base, with 14 bases separating them. The CDR3 contains 16 residues. The CDR3 sequence: CASSPRHILNTGELFF. CDR3 coding DNA: TGTGCCAGCAGCCCCCGACACATTCTGAACACCGGGGAGCTGTTTTTT.

The chain joins TRBV6-1 to TRBJ2-7, with D possibly being TRBD1 (5 bases). The CDR3 spans 15 residues. From germline, CDR1 is MNHNS and CDR2 SASEGT. The V and J ends lost 2 bases and 1 base respectively, with 12 bases between them. The DNA of the CDR3 is TGTGCCAGCAGTGAAAAAGGGGCAGGGTCCTACGAGCAGTACTTC. Protein: CASSEKGAGSYEQYF.

The chain couples TRBV28 to TRBJ2-3; 7 bases match TRBD1. Germline loops: CDR1 MDHEN, CDR2 SYDVKM. This CDR3 has 15 amino acids. Trimming at V came to 2 bases and at J to 2 bases, leaving 4 bases not matched to a gene. The CDR3 region has the DNA TGTGCCAGCAGTTTACAAACAGGGGACACAGATACGCAGTATTTT. Amino acid sequence: CASSLQTGDTDTQYF.

The rearrangement uses TRBV7-9 and TRBJ2-7; no reliable D call. CDR3 length equals 14 residues. The germline CDR1 and CDR2 sequences are SEHNR and FQNEAQ (reference sequence). The V and J ends lost 1 base and 3 bases respectively, with 10 bases between them. CDR3 sequence (DNA): TGTGCCAGCAGCTTAGACTACCAGAACTACGAGCAGTACTTC. This sequence encodes CASSLDYQNYEQYF.

This clone was detected a few times. The genes are TRBV4-2 and TRBJ2-1; 11 bases map to TRBD2. The CDR3 covers 15 residues. Germline CDR1 and CDR2: LGHNA and YNFKEQ. Trimming cost V 0 bases and J 6 bases; bases outside gene matches: 1. The chain's CDR3 is CASSQDSGGANEQFF. DNA for the CDR3: TGTGCCAGCAGCCAAGATAGCGGGGGGGCCAATGAGCAGTTCTTC.

J is TRBJ1-4 and V is TRBV21-1. TRBV21-1 counts as a pseudogene. This CDR3 spans 18 amino acids. The CDR3 loop is CASSKGRGAHATNEKLFF. The CDR3 bases are TGTGCCAGCAGCAAAGGCCGGGGGGCACATGCAACTAATGAAAAACTGTTTTTT.

This rearrangement joins TRBV6-1 to TRBJ2-5; 10 bases are a match to TRBD2. Germline V gene sequence: CDR1 MNHNS, CDR2 SASEGT. V shed 5 bases, J shed 2 bases, and the junction held 5 bases outside the gene matches. This CDR3 contains 15 residues. CDR3 in DNA: TGTGCCAGCAGTAAACTAGCGGGGTCACAAGAGACCCAGTACTTC. It translates to CASSKLAGSQETQYF.

The chain recombines TRBV19 with TRBJ1-5; 7 bases are a match to TRBD1. V was clipped by 3 bases and J by 7 bases; unmatched bases: 12. There are 16 residues in the CDR3. In germline, CDR1 is LNHDA, CDR2 SQIVND (reference sequence). This chain's CDR3 is CASSIPLRQGGQPQHF. The CDR3 DNA follows: TGTGCCAGTAGTATCCCCCTTAGACAGGGTGGGCAGCCCCAGCATTTT.

This clone is medium-sized by share. The gene calls are TRBV4-3 and TRBJ1-4; D ambiguous. The CDR3 has 12 amino acids. V lost 0 bases to trimming and J lost 11 bases, with 7 bases between them. CDR1 and CDR2 from the germline V gene are LGHNA and YSLEER. The DNA for the CDR3 is TGCGCCAGCAGCCAAGAAGACGGGAAACTGTTTTTT. Protein: CASSQEDGKLFF.

This clone ranks as medium-sized. The chain recombines TRBV4-3 with TRBJ2-7; D unclear. This CDR3 comprises 14 residues. Trimming took 0 bases from V and 5 from J, leaving 11 bases between them. Germline CDR1 is LGHNA and CDR2 is YSLEER. In DNA, the CDR3 is TGCGCCAGCAGCCAAGAACCGGTAATCCACGAGCAGTACTTC. Its translation: CASSQEPVIHEQYF.

Only one count was recorded for this clone. The chain carries TRBV7-9 and TRBJ1-2; the match to TRBD1 covers 10 bases. Trimming at V came to 5 bases and at J to 4 bases, leaving 4 bases not matched to a gene. CDR1 and CDR2 (germline): SEHNR, FQNEAQ (reference sequence). CDR3 length: 14 residues. This CDR3 reads CASSKGQGTYGYTF. As DNA, the CDR3 is TGTGCCAGCAGCAAGGGACAGGGGACCTATGGCTACACCTTC.

This clone has just one count. V usage is TRBV4-3 and J usage is TRBJ2-1, with TRBD2 matching 11 bases. In germline, CDR1 is LGHNA, CDR2 YSLEER. The CDR3 loop spans 18 amino acids. With V trimmed by 1 base and J by 4 bases, 9 bases remained unmatched. The CDR3 DNA follows: TGCGCCAGCAGCCAAGGGATAGCGGGAGGGAAAATTTACAATGAGCAGTTCTTC. The encoded protein is CASSQGIAGGKIYNEQFF.

The V and J genes are TRBV11-1 and TRBJ2-1, with 8 bases identical to TRBD1. CDR1 and CDR2 (germline): SGHAT, FQDESV (reference sequence). The CDR3 runs 15 residues. Trimming cost V 3 bases and J 5 bases; bases outside gene matches: 6. CDR3 loop: CASSLTRQGHNEQFF. The DNA for the CDR3 is TGTGCCAGCAGCTTGACGAGACAGGGGCACAATGAGCAGTTCTTC.

V gene TRBV28 combines with J gene TRBJ1-5, with 9 bases identical to TRBD1. Germline CDR1 MDHEN, CDR2 SYDVKM. V lost 4 bases to trimming and J lost 6 bases; unmatched junction nucleotides: 7. The CDR3 runs 15 residues. For the CDR3, the DNA is TGTGCCAGCAGTTCCGGGACAGGGTCTGTTCAGCCCCAGCATTTT. Protein product: CASSSGTGSVQPQHF.